This is a list of T cell receptor beta chains from one sample in a study of blood T cell repertoires in COVID-19. Libraries were prepared by immunoSEQ multiplex PCR; TCRdb keeps only in-frame clonotypes and omits some of them. The data show under 300,000 clones, about 80% seen once. Sequencing used PBMCs or T cells enriched from blood (not recorded which). The receptors here all came from a man between 35 and 55 years old who had recovered from COVID-19. The CDR3 runs from the conserved cysteine through the conserved F or W. D genes are given only for firm matches. Clone size is shown for a subset of rows, as once, few, many or a class of expanded clone.

size	J	D	V	DNA	CDR3
-	TRBJ1-6	TRBD1	TRBV7-9	TGTGCCAGCAGCCTCACAGGGGATGGGAATTCACCCCTCCACTTT	CASSLTGDGNSPLHF
-	TRBJ1-2	-	TRBV7-3	TGTGCCAGCAGCTTAGATGCGGGCGAGAACTATGGCTACACCTTC	CASSLDAGENYGYTF
-	TRBJ1-1	-	TRBV4-2	TGTGCCAGCAGCCAACCGGGGGGGGGTGAAGCTTTCTTT	CASSQPGGGEAFF
-	TRBJ2-2	TRBD2	TRBV7-9	TGTGCCAGCAGCCCTCTAGCGGGAGGCACCGGGGAGCTGTTTTTT	CASSPLAGGTGELFF
-	TRBJ2-1	TRBD1	TRBV7-9	TGTGCCAGCAGCCCCTCCGGGACAGGGGGCAAAGATGAGCAGTTCTTC	CASSPSGTGGKDEQFF
-	TRBJ2-7	TRBD1	TRBV19	TGTGCCAGTAGTAGACAGGGAGCCTACGAGCAGTACTTC	CASSRQGAYEQYF
-	TRBJ1-5	-	TRBV5-6	TGTGCCAGCAGCTTGAGGGGAGGTAGGGGACAGCCCCAGCATTTT	CASSLRGGRGQPQHF
-	TRBJ1-2	-	TRBV5-1	TGCGCCAGCAGCTTAGGGGACTCGGGTCGTCCCTATGGCTACACCTTC	CASSLGDSGRPYGYTF
-	TRBJ2-1	TRBD2	TRBV5-1	TGCGCCAGCAGCACGGGACTAGCGGGAGTGCTGTTCTTC	CASSTGLAGVLFF
few	TRBJ2-3	TRBD2	TRBV6-5	TGTGCCAGCAAACCCAGCGGGAGTCATGTAGATACGCAGTATTTT	CASKPSGSHVDTQYF
few	TRBJ1-2	-	TRBV7-2	TGTGCCAGCAGCTTAGAACAGACCTATGGCTACACCTTC	CASSLEQTYGYTF
-	TRBJ2-2	TRBD2	TRBV7-2	TGTGCCAGCAGCTTAGAGGCGGGAGTGCGGACCGGGGAGCTGTTTTTT	CASSLEAGVRTGELFF
-	TRBJ2-2	TRBD1	TRBV27	TGTGCCAGCAGCTTCATTGACAGGGGGAGCACCGGGGAGCTGTTTTTT	CASSFIDRGSTGELFF
-	TRBJ1-1	-	TRBV27	TGTGCCAGCAGTTTATTACCTCAGTACACTGAAGCTTTCTTT	CASSLLPQYTEAFF
-	TRBJ1-5	TRBD1	TRBV5-5	TGTGCCAGCAGCGGGGGACAGGGGGACAATCAGCCCCAGCATTTT	CASSGGQGDNQPQHF
-	TRBJ2-5	-	TRBV29-1	TGCAGCAGCCGCGGGGGCCGGGTGGAGACCCAGTACTTC	CSSRGGRVETQYF
few	TRBJ2-3	TRBD1	TRBV5-4	TGTGCCAGCAGCTCTGCCGGGACAGGGCTCACAGATACGCAGTATTTT	CASSSAGTGLTDTQYF
-	TRBJ2-4	-	TRBV11-2	TGTGCCAGAGCGCTACTGAACAAAAACATTCAGTACTTC	CARALLNKNIQYF
-	TRBJ1-5	-	TRBV4-1	TGCGCCAGCAGCCAAGGCGGGTCGGGGGGACAGCCCCAGCATTTT	CASSQGGSGGQPQHF
many	TRBJ2-1	TRBD2	TRBV5-4	TGTGCCAGCAGCCGGACTAGCGGGGGCAATGAGCAGTTCTTC	CASSRTSGGNEQFF
few	TRBJ1-2	-	TRBV28	TGTGCCAGCAGTCCCTGGGGGGGATCTAACTATGGCTACACCTTC	CASSPWGGSNYGYTF
-	TRBJ2-1	-	TRBV11-3	TGTGCCAGCAGCTCCACCGGGGACTACAATGAGCAGTTCTTC	CASSSTGDYNEQFF
-	TRBJ1-2	-	TRBV4-1	TGCGCCAGCAGCCAAGGCCGACAGGCTGCAAACTATGGCTACACCTTC	CASSQGRQAANYGYTF
-	TRBJ1-2	TRBD1	TRBV7-9	TGTGCCAGCAGCCCTTCCGGACAGGCCGCTAACTATGGCTACACCTTC	CASSPSGQAANYGYTF
-	TRBJ2-7	TRBD2	TRBV18	TGTGCCAGCTCACCCCTCAGCGGGAGGATTTCCGAGCAGTACTTC	CASSPLSGRISEQYF
few	TRBJ1-5	-	TRBV28	TGTGCCAGCAGTCCCACAGGGTTCATGGGGGAACAGCCCCAGCATTTT	CASSPTGFMGEQPQHF
few	TRBJ1-1	-	TRBV7-3	TGTGCCAGCAGCCTGCTAGACGGCCAGACTGAAGCTTTCTTT	CASSLLDGQTEAFF
few	TRBJ1-2	TRBD1	TRBV6-2/TRBV6-3	TGTGCCAGCAGCCCCGGGACAGGGGGTTTTCTAGGTGGCTACACCTTC	CASSPGTGGFLGGYTF
-	TRBJ1-6	-	TRBV14	TGTGCCAGCAGCCAAGCTACGATCTCCTATAATTCACCCCTCCACTTT	CASSQATISYNSPLHF
-	TRBJ2-7	-	TRBV28	TGTGCCAGCAGTTTATGGGGAGCCGAGCAGTACTTC	CASSLWGAEQYF
-	TRBJ1-5	-	TRBV18	TGTGCCAGCTCACGGGGGGGAATTAGCAATCAGCCCCAGCATTTT	CASSRGGISNQPQHF
-	TRBJ2-1	TRBD1	TRBV28	TGTGCCAGCAGGAAGACAGGGGGATCCTACAATGAGCAGTTCTTC	CASRKTGGSYNEQFF
-	TRBJ1-5	TRBD1	TRBV28	TGTGCCAGCAGTTCTGCAAGGGGATACAGGGGGGGTCAGCCCCAGCATTTT	CASSSARGYRGGQPQHF
-	TRBJ1-1	-	TRBV25-1	TGTGCCAGCAGTCAATACGGGGGGGCAGCGAGAGGTGAAGCTTTCTTT	CASSQYGGAARGEAFF
-	TRBJ2-7	TRBD2	TRBV19	TGTGCCAGTAGTATTGGAGCTAGCGGGACTGGGCGCTACGAGCAGTACTTC	CASSIGASGTGRYEQYF
-	TRBJ1-4	-	TRBV12-3/TRBV12-4	TGTGCCAGCAGTCTTGGGTGGAGTGAAAAACTGTTTTTT	CASSLGWSEKLFF
-	TRBJ1-2	-	TRBV5-1	TGCGCCAGCCGCGAGTCGGAGACCCTTTCAGCTCGCACCTTC	CASRESETLSARTF
-	TRBJ2-3	TRBD2	TRBV11-3	TGTGCCAGCAGTCAACCGGGACTAGCGGGGACTAGCACAGATACGCAGTATTTT	CASSQPGLAGTSTDTQYF
-	TRBJ1-1	-	TRBV7-2	TGTGCCAGCAGCTTCGCAGGGGCATCCACTGAAGCTTTCTTT	CASSFAGASTEAFF
-	TRBJ1-6	TRBD1	TRBV2	TGTGCCAGCAGGACCGGGACAGGAAATTCACCCCTCCACTTT	CASRTGTGNSPLHF
-	TRBJ1-1	TRBD1	TRBV13	TGTGCCAGCAGCCCCATCCGGGACAGAGGAGCGAACACTGAAGCTTTCTTT	CASSPIRDRGANTEAFF
-	TRBJ2-1	TRBD1	TRBV5-1	TGCGCCAGCAGCTTGGCCCGGGACAGGGTTATAGATGAGCAGTTCTTC	CASSLARDRVIDEQFF
-	TRBJ1-2	TRBD1	TRBV18	TGTGCCAGCTCACCAGCGCAGGGGGCTGGAAGTAACTATGGCTACACCTTC	CASSPAQGAGSNYGYTF
few	TRBJ1-2	-	TRBV27	TGTGCCAGCAGTTTCGTTGGGCCCAGCTATGGCTACACCTTC	CASSFVGPSYGYTF
-	TRBJ2-5	TRBD1	TRBV14	TGTGCCAGCAGCCAAGTCCTCGACAGGGGGCGTCAAGAGACCCAGTACTTC	CASSQVLDRGRQETQYF
once	TRBJ1-2	TRBD1	TRBV18	TGTGCCAGCTCACCTCCGGGACAGGGGGCTGGAGGCTACACCTTC	CASSPPGQGAGGYTF
-	TRBJ2-4	TRBD2	TRBV19	TGTGCCACCCGGGCGGGGGGCTGGGACCTAGCCAAAAACATTCAGTACTTC	CATRAGGWDLAKNIQYF
-	TRBJ2-3	TRBD2	TRBV4-3	TGCGCCAGCAGCCAAGGGTTCGGTCCACTGGGCGGGGGGGGCACAGATACGCAGTATTTT	CASSQGFGPLGGGGTDTQYF
few	TRBJ1-6	TRBD1	TRBV30	TGTGCCTGGTGCCTGACAGGGGGGAATTCACCCCTCCACTTT	CAWCLTGGNSPLHF
many	TRBJ1-5	-	TRBV11-2	TGTGCCAGCAGCTTAGGGTGGCAGGGCGAACAGCCCCAGCATTTT	CASSLGWQGEQPQHF
once	TRBJ1-1	-	TRBV7-8	TGTGCCAGCAGCTTAGAAGCATATAACACTGAAGCTTTCTTT	CASSLEAYNTEAFF
-	TRBJ1-2	-	TRBV7-8	TGTGCCAGCAGCTTAGGTCGCAGCTATGGCTACACCTTC	CASSLGRSYGYTF
many	TRBJ1-1	-	TRBV7-8	TGTGCCAGCAGCTTAGGGCTTACCCTTGAAGCTTTCTTT	CASSLGLTLEAFF
-	TRBJ2-5	-	TRBV19	TGTGCCACCTTCGGAGAGACCCAGTACTTC	CATFGETQYF
-	TRBJ2-5	TRBD1	TRBV5-1	TGCGCCAGCAGCATCCAGGGGGCGCAAGAGACCCAGTACTTC	CASSIQGAQETQYF
-	TRBJ1-1	-	TRBV6-5	TGTGCCAGCAGGGCGGGGGCGTTTAACACTGAAGCTTTCTTT	CASRAGAFNTEAFF
few	TRBJ2-2	-	TRBV6-4	TGTGCCAGCAGTGACTCGACGGGGGCCGGGGAGCTGTTTTTT	CASSDSTGAGELFF
-	TRBJ2-1	-	TRBV7-2	TGTGCCAGCAGCTTTTTTGGGGGCTTCTCCTACAATGAGCAGTTCTTC	CASSFFGGFSYNEQFF